The following is a T cell receptor (beta chain) sequence with its context. What it recognizes is unknown. TCRdb keeps only in-frame clones here, not all; method: immunoSEQ multiplex PCR. The repertoire has roughly 50,000 clones, 60% to 85% of them found once; the top ten carry approximately 6.3%. V lost 3 bases and J 1 base, leaving 15 bases between the germline ends. The V gene's germline CDR1 is MNHNS and CDR2 SASEGT. The CDR3 loop spans 16 amino acids. This sample is part of a study of T cell responses to AZD1222 COVID-19 vaccine. Study-wide results and caveats: Vaccine-associated CD4 TCRs spanned spike, dominant at 160-218 and 743-854. Only five or six AZD1222 recipients were seropositive at baseline.

The chain uses TRBV6-1 and TRBJ1-1; weak D call: TRBD1 (6 bases). The sample was peripheral blood, taken on day 0 of AZD1222 vaccination. This sequence was found in an adult in good health. DNA for the CDR3: TGTGCCAGCAGTGATTCACAGGGTACCGCGAACACTGAAGCTTTCTTT. As protein: CASSDSQGTANTEAFF.